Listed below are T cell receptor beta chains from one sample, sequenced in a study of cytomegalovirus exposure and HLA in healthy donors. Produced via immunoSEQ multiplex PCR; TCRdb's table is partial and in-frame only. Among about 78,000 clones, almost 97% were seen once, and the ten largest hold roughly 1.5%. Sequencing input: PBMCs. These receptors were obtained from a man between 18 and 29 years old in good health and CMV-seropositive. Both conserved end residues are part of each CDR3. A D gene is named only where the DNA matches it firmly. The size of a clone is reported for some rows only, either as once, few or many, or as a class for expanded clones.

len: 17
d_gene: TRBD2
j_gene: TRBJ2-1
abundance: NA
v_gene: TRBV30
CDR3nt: TGTGCCTGGAGTGGAACCAGAACTAGCGGGAGGTTGAATGAGCAGTTCTTC
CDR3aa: CAWSGTRTSGRLNEQFF

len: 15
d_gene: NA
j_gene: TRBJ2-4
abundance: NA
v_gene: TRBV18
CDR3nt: TGTGCCAGCTCACCACCGAGTCGCGTCAAAAACATTCAGTACTTC
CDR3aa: CASSPPSRVKNIQYF

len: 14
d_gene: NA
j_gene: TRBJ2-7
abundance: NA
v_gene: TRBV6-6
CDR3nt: TGTGCCGGGGCCGCAGGGAACTTATGGTACGAGCAGTACTTC
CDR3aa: CAGAAGNLWYEQYF

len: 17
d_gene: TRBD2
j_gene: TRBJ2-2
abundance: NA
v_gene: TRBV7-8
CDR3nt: TGTGCCAGCAGCGGACAACTAGCGGGAGTAATCACCGGGGAGCTGTTTTTT
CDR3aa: CASSGQLAGVITGELFF

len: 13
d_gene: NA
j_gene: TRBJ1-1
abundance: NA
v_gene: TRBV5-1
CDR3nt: TGCGCCAGCAGCTTAAGTTTGCGAACTGAAGCTTTCTTT
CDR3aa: CASSLSLRTEAFF

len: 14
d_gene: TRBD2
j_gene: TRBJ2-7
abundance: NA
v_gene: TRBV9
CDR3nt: TGTGCCAGCGGAGCTAGCGGGAGTTGGAACGAGCAGTACTTC
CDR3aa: CASGASGSWNEQYF

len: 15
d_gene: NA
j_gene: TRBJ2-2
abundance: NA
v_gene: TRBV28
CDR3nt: TGTGCCAGCAGTTTATTCAGGGGGAACACCGGGGAGCTGTTTTTT
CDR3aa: CASSLFRGNTGELFF

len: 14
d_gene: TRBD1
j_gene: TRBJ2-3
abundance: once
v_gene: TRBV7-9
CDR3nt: TGTGCCAGCAGGACCGGGACAGGGATAGATACGCAGTATTTT
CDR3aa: CASRTGTGIDTQYF

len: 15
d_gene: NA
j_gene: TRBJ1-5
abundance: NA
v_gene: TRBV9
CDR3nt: TGTGCCAGCAGCGAGGGAGTCCATAGCAATCAGCCCCAGCATTTT
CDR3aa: CASSEGVHSNQPQHF

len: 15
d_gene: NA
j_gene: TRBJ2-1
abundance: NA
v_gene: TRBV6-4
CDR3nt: TGTGCCAGCAGTGACTCGAGCGGCTCCTACAATGAGCAGTTCTTC
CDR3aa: CASSDSSGSYNEQFF

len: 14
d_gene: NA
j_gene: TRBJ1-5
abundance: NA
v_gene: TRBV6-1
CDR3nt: TGTGCCAGCAGTGAAGCGTCCGACAGTAGTCCCCAGCATTTT
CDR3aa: CASSEASDSSPQHF

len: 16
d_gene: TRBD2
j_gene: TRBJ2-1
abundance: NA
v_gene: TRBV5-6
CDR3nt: TGTGCCAGCAGCGCAATAGGGACTAGCGAGCAAGATGAGCAGTTCTTC
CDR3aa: CASSAIGTSEQDEQFF

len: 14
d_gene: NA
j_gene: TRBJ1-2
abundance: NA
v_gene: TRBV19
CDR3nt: TGTGCCAGTAGCCCCTTTCGGGGAGCCAATGGCTACACCTTC
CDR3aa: CASSPFRGANGYTF

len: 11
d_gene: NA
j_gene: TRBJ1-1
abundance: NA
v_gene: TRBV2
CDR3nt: TGTGCCAGCAGTGGGGGGCCTGAAGCTTTCTTT
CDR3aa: CASSGGPEAFF

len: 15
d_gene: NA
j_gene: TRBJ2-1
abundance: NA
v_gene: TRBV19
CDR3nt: TGTGCCAGTACCTCCCCGCAGGGGGGATACAATGAGCAGTTCTTC
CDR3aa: CASTSPQGGYNEQFF

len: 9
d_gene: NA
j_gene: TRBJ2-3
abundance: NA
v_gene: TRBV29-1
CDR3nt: TGCAGCGCAACAGATACGCAGTATTTT
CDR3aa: CSATDTQYF

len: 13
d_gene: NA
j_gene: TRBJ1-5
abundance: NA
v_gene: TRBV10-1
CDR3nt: TGCGCCAGCAGTGAGGGTCTAGATCAGCCCCAGCATTTT
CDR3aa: CASSEGLDQPQHF

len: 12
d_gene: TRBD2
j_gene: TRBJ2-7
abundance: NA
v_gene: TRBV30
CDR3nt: TGTGCCTGGACTAGCGGGAGAAGCGAGCAGTACTTC
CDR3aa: CAWTSGRSEQYF

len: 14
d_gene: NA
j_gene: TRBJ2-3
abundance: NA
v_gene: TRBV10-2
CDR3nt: TGCGCCAGCAGTGAGGTCCCATCCACAGATACGCAGTATTTT
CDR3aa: CASSEVPSTDTQYF

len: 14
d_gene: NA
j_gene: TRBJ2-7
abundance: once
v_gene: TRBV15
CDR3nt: TGTGCCACCAGCAGAGATGTGGAGTTGGCCGAGCAGTACTTC
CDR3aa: CATSRDVELAEQYF

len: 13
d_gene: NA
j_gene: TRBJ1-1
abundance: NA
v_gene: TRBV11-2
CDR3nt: TGTGCCAGCAGCTTACAGGAGAACACTGAAGCTTTCTTT
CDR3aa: CASSLQENTEAFF

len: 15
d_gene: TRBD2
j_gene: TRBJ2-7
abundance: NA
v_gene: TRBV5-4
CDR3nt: TGTGCCAGCAGCTTGACACTAGCGGGTTCCTACGAGCAGTACTTC
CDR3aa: CASSLTLAGSYEQYF

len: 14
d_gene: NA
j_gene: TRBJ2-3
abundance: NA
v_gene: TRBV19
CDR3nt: TGTGCCAGTAGTATGCGGGACAGCACAGATACGCAGTATTTT
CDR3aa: CASSMRDSTDTQYF

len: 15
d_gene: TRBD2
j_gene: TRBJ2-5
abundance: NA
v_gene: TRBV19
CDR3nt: TGTGCCAGTAGCCACACTAGCGGGGGGGGAGAGACCCAGTACTTC
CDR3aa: CASSHTSGGGETQYF

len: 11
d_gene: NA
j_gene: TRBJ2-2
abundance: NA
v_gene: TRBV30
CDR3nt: TGTGCCTGGAGCGCCTACGGGGAGCTGTTTTTT
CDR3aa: CAWSAYGELFF

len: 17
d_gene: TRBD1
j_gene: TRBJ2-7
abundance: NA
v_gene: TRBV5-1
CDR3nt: TGCGCCAGCAGCTTGGGGAATCCGGGACAGGGGACCCACGAGCAGTACTTC
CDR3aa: CASSLGNPGQGTHEQYF

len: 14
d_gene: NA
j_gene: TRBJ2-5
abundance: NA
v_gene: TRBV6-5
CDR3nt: TGTGCCAGCAGAAAGGGACTCCTAGGCAAGACCCAGTACTTC
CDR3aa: CASRKGLLGKTQYF

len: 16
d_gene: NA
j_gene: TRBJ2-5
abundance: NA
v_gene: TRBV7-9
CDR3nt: TGTGCCAGCAGCTCGCACCGGACTACTATCCAAGAGACCCAGTACTTC
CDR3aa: CASSSHRTTIQETQYF

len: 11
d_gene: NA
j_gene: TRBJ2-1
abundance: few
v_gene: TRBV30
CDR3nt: TGTGCCTGGAGAAGGGGCAATGAGCAGTTCTTC
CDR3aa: CAWRRGNEQFF

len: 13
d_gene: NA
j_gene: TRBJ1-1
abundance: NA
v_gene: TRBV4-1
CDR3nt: TGCGCCAGCAGCCAAGGTGGGCAGCTTGAAGCTTTCTTT
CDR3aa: CASSQGGQLEAFF

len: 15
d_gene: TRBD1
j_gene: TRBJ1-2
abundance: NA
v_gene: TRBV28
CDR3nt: TGTGCCAGCAGTTTCGGCGGCAGGGGGGCCTATGGCTACACCTTC
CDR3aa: CASSFGGRGAYGYTF

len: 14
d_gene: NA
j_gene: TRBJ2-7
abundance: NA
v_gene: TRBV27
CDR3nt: TGTGCCAGCAGCCCCCTTTACGAGCCTAACGAGCAGTACTTC
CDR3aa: CASSPLYEPNEQYF

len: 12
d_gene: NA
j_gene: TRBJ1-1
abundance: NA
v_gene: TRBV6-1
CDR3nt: TGTGCCAGCAGTCAGATGAACACTGAAGCTTTCTTT
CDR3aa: CASSQMNTEAFF

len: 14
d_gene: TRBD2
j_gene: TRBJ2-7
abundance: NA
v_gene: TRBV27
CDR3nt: TGTGCCAGCAGTTCTGGGGGAGGGAGCTACGAGCAGTACTTC
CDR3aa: CASSSGGGSYEQYF

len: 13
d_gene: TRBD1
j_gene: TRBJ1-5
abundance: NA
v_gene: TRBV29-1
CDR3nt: TGCAGCGCGAGAGGACAGGACAATCAGCCCCAGCATTTT
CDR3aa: CSARGQDNQPQHF

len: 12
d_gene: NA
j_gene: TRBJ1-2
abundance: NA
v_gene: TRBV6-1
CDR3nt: TGTGCCTGCAAACTCCAGGGTGTGGGGTACACCTTC
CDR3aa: CACKLQGVGYTF

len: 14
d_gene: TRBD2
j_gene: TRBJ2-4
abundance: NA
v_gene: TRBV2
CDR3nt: TGTGCCAGCAGGTCGGCTAGCGGGACTAAAAAGAGGTACTTC
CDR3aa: CASRSASGTKKRYF

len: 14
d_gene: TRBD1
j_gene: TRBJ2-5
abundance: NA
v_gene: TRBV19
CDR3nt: TGTGCCAGTAGTCTAGGGACAGGGAAAGAGACCCAGTACTTC
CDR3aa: CASSLGTGKETQYF